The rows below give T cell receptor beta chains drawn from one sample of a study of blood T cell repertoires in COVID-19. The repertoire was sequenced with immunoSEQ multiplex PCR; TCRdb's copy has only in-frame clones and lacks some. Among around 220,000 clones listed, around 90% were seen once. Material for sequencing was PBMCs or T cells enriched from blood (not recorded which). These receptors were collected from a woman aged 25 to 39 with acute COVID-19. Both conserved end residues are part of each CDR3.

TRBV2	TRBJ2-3	CASSVGTSGRVDTQYF
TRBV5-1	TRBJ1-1	CASSLVAGGKAEAFF
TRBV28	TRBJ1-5	CASSPLRGSEPQHF
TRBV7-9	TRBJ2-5	CASSPYSGSPQETQYF
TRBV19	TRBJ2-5	CASSEGFQETQYF
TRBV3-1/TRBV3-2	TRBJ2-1	CASSRERNEQFF
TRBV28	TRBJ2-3	CASSLLPSGGEDTQYF
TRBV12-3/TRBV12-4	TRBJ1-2	CASSSGTTYGYTF
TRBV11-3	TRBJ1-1	CASSLGIDGNGLMNTEAFF
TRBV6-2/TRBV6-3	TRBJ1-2	CASSATSLYLGYTF
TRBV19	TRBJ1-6	CASSTGTGGSSPLHF
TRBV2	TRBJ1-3	CASSSDRPISGNTIYF
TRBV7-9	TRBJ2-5	CASSLAGGQETQYF
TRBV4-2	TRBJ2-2	CASSHRTGAGAGELFF
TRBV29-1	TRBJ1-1	CSVGGDRGAEAFF
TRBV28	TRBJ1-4	CASTWLTTGNEKLFF
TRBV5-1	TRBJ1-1	CASSLGAGTGEAFF
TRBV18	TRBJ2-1	CASSPPIVMGLARENYNEQFF
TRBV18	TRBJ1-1	CASSPEQGTEAFF
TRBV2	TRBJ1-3	CASSVTGSFGNTIYF
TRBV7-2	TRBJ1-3	CASSEQGRSGNTIYF
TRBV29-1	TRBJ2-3	CSVPTGYTDTQYF
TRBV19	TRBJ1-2	CASSAGTGWYGYTF
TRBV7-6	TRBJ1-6	CASSLAGGTVNSPLHF
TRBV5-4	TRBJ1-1	CASSLGRSPYTEAFF
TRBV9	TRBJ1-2	CASTGRTSEGYGYTF
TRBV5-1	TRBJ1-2	CASSPTVYGYTF
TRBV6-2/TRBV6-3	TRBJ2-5	CASSGDLAGQETQYF
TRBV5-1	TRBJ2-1	CASSLPRLGREDNEQFF
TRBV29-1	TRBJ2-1	CSVEEQDYNEQFF
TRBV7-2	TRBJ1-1	CASSLAAGGNTEAFF
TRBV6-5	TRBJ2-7	CASSYGTSGVEQYF
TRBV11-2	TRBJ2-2	CASSWTGHTGELFF
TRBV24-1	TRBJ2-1	CAPWWLYNEQFF
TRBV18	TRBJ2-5	CASSQETQYF
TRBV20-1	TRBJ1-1	CSASPLHTEAFF
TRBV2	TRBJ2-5	CASSEFGGTEETQYF
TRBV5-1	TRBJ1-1	CASSLAGGMNTEAFF
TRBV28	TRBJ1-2	CASSQGDRGWQLKGYTF
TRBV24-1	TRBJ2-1	CATSGPDRGVLTYNEQFF
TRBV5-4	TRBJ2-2	CASSFWGTAGELFF
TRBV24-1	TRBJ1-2	CATSDLTGNGYTF
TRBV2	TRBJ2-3	CASSDWGGETDTQYF
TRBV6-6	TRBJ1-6	CASSPGSFSTNSPLHF
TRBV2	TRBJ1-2	CASSDPGLGGYTF
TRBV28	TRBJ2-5	CASSNTIAYQETQYF
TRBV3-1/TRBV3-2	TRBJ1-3	CASSQELVSGNTIYF
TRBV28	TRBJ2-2	CASMRRIANTGELFF
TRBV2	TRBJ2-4	CASSGAGLAGAVAKNIQYF